This T cell receptor beta chain was obtained from a study of cytomegalovirus exposure and HLA in healthy donors. Broader study findings: In a later analysis, across HLA loci, associated TCR counts were highest for DRB1, lowest for HLA-C. Per published reports, the classifier diagnosed cytomegalovirus status with high specificity and sensitivity.

CDR1 is MDHEN, CDR2 SYDVKM, per germline. The CDR3 length is 14 residues. V was pared by 3 bases and J by 3 bases, with 9 bases between. In its sample, this clone was seen a few times. Antigen unknown. PCR amplification relied on 60 Vbeta primers (plus 13 Jbeta primers). How the authors handled the data: About 11 million of tens of millions of unique TCR beta chains were shared, per a later count. Data came from immunoSEQ multiplex PCR; TCRdb stores just in-frame clones and leaves some out. V and J calls and clone size are as listed in that table; D and trimming were resolved from the DNA. Of more than 85,000 clones listed, around 77% are singletons.

The sequence came from a boy aged 5-17 years in good health and CMV-seronegative. The sequencing sample was made of PBMCs. The genes are TRBV28 and TRBJ2-1, with D possibly TRBD1 on 5 matching bases. The CDR3 here is CASSLKGYYNEQFF. The CDR3 coding sequence is TGTGCCAGCAGTTTGAAGGGGTACTACAATGAGCAGTTCTTC. Complete variable domain (other parts from reference TRBV28 and TRBJ2-1): DVKVTQSSRYLVKRTGEKVFLECVQDMDHENMFWYRQDPGLGLRLIYFSYDVKMKEKGDIPEGYSVSREKKERFSLILESASTNQTSMYLCASSLKGYYNEQFFGPGTRLTVL.